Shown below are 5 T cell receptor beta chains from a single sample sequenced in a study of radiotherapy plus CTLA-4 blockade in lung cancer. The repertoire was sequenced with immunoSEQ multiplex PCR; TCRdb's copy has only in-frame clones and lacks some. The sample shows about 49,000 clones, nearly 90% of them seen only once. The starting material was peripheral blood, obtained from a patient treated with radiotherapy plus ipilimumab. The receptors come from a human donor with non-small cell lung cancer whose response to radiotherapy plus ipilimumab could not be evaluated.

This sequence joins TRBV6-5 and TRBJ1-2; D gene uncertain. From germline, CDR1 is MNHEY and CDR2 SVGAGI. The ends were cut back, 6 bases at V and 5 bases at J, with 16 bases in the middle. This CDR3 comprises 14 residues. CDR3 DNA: TGTGCCAGCAGCAAAACTTCGAAAAGTTATGGCTACACCTTC. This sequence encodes CASSKTSKSYGYTF.

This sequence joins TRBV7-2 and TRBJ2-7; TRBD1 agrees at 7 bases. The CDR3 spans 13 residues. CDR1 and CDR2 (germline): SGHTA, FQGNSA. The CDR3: CASVGRQGDEQYF. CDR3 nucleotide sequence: TGTGCTAGCGTGGGGAGACAGGGTGACGAGCAGTACTTC.

CDR3 DNA: TGCGCCAGCAGCGAACAGGGAAATGGTAATTCACCCCTCCACTTT. It translates to CASSEQGNGNSPLHF. The chain recombines TRBV5-1 with TRBJ1-6, with D possibly being TRBD1 (6 bases). Germline assignment: CDR1 SGHRS and CDR2 YFSETQ. Trimming took 4 bases from V and 6 from J, leaving 14 bases between them. The CDR3 is 15 amino acids.

The CDR3 sequence is CASSQGRAYGEQYF. The CDR3 DNA follows: TGTGCCAGCAGCCAAGGGAGGGCATATGGGGAGCAGTACTTC. This chain uses TRBV14 with TRBJ2-7, with TRBD2 as a possible D gene (6 bases). V gave up 1 base and J gave up 7 bases, with 14 bases separating them. This CDR3 has 14 amino acids. Germline CDR1 SGHDN, CDR2 FVKESK. Using reference TRBV14 and TRBJ2-7 for the parts outside the CDR3, the full variable domain is EAGVTQFPSHSVIEKGQTVTLRCDPISGHDNLYWYRRVMGKEIKFLLHFVKESKQDESGMPNNRFLAERTGGTYSTLKVQPAELEDSGVYFCASSQGRAYGEQYFGPGTRLTVT.

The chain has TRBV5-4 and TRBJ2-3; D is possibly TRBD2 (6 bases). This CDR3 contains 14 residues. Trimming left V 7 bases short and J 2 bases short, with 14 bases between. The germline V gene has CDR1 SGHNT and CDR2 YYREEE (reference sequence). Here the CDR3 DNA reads TGTGCCAGCCGCCCCGGGGGACCCACAGATACGCAGTATTTT. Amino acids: CASRPGGPTDTQYF.